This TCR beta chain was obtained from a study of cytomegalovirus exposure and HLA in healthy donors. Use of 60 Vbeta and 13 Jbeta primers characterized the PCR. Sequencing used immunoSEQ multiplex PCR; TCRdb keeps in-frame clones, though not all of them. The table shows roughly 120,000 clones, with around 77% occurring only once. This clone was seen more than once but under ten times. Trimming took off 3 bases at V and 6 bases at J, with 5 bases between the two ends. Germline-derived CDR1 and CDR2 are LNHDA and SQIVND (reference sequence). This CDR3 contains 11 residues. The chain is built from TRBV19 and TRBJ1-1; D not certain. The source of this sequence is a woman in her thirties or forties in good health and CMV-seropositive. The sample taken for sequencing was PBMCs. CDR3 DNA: TGTGCCAGTAGTATCCTGTCTGAAGCTTTCTTT. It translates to CASSILSEAFF.